This T cell receptor (beta chain) originates from a study of blood T cell repertoires in COVID-19. The method was immunoSEQ multiplex PCR; TCRdb's version includes in-frame clones alone and lacks a portion of them. The sample shows about 180,000 clones, about 88% of them seen only once. The CDR3 is 13 residues long. Deletions cut 4 bases from V and 5 bases from J, with 12 bases between. Per germline, CDR1 LGHNT and CDR2 FRNRAP. In terms of age and location, participants ranged from about 18 to 95 years and lived in approximately 26 US areas. Source material: PBMCs or T cells enriched from blood (not recorded which). The clonotype was recovered from a human donor with acute COVID-19. The donor label of this sample is uncertain. The chain combines TRBV12-5 with TRBJ2-7, with D possibly matching TRBD2 (6 bases). The CDR3 loop reads CASGWRGANEQYF. CDR3 sequence (DNA): TGTGCTAGTGGTTGGCGGGGAGCGAACGAGCAGTACTTC.